The entry below describes one TCR beta chain. The sample is drawn from a study of blood T cell repertoires in COVID-19. In the study overall: Researchers got acute and convalescent COVID-19 samples from the United States, Italy and Spain. Sample material is recorded as cDNA or gDNA derived from T cells, B-cell-depleted T cells, or PBMCs.

V lost 3 bases, J lost 3 bases, and 12 bases stayed unmatched. This CDR3 region has 17 residues. Germline V gene lookup returns CDR1 SGHRS and CDR2 YFSETQ. Authors' data handling: Researchers report that nucleated cell counts were estimated from reference gene primer amplification. TCRdb keeps only in-frame clones here, not all; method: immunoSEQ multiplex PCR. For V, J and clone size, that table is used; D and trimming come from the DNA. The sample lists more than 100,000 clones, 70% to 85% occurring once. This receptor was identified in a woman aged 50 to 60 with acute or convalescent COVID-19. This chain uses TRBV5-1 with TRBJ2-1, with 7 bases identical to TRBD2. Sequencing was done on a sample of peripheral blood. CDR3 sequence reads: CASSSAEAGWDYNEQFF. Here the CDR3 DNA reads TGCGCCAGCAGCTCGGCTGAAGCGGGGTGGGACTACAATGAGCAGTTCTTC.